One sample yielded the 30 T cell receptor beta chains listed below, sequenced in a study of blood T cell repertoires in COVID-19. Clones were sequenced by immunoSEQ multiplex PCR, and TCRdb holds only the in-frame ones, with some missing. The sample lists 60,000 to 75,000 clones; 70% to 85% were seen once. Sequenced input: peripheral blood. The receptors come from a man aged 60-69 years with active or convalescent COVID-19.

V and J are TRBV3-1 (or the pseudogene TRBV3-2) and TRBJ1-4, with 11 positions matching TRBD1. The CDR3 runs to 15 residues. The V and J ends lost 4 bases and 7 bases, in that order; junction bases with no gene match: 5. From germline, CDR1 is LGHDT and CDR2 YNNKEL (reference sequence). CDR3 in amino acids: CASSPSGTGGEKLFF. The CDR3 nucleotides read TGTGCCAGCAGCCCTTCCGGGACAGGGGGTGAAAAACTGTTTTTT.

J is TRBJ2-3 and V is TRBV5-5; 9 bases fit TRBD2. The CDR3 has 17 amino acids. Germline CDR1 is SGHKS and CDR2 is YYEKEE (reference sequence). The V and J ends lost 0 bases and 0 bases, in that order; junction bases with no gene match: 5. The CDR3 protein is CASSLDERGVSTDTQYF. CDR3 nucleotide sequence: TGTGCCAGCAGCTTGGACGAGCGGGGGGTAAGCACAGATACGCAGTATTTT.

This chain joins TRBV28 and TRBJ1-2; TRBD1 is a possible D gene (6 bases). The V gene's germline CDR1 is MDHEN and CDR2 SYDVKM. CDR3 size: 15 residues. V was trimmed by 3 bases and J by 7 bases, leaving 18 bases between them. CDR3 amino acids: CASSFPDRPSRGYTF. CDR3 DNA: TGTGCCAGCAGTTTCCCGGACAGACCGAGTCGTGGCTACACCTTC.

The rearrangement links TRBV5-1 to TRBJ1-2; D is possibly TRBD1 (6 bases). Germline V gives CDR1 SGHRS, CDR2 YFSETQ. The V and J ends lost 3 bases and 10 bases respectively, with 16 bases between them. The CDR3 consists of 13 residues. DNA for the CDR3: TGCGCCAGCAGCTCTAATACCCAGGGGACCTACACCTTC. Its protein is CASSSNTQGTYTF.

The chain has TRBV19 and TRBJ2-7; possible D gene TRBD1, 8 bases. CDR1 is LNHDA and CDR2 is SQIVND in the germline V gene (reference sequence). The CDR3 is 14 residues long. V gave up 4 bases and J gave up 7 bases, with 17 bases separating them. The CDR3 sequence is CASSTRQGREEQYF. CDR3 nucleotides: TGTGCCAGTAGTACCCGACAGGGGAGGGAAGAGCAGTACTTC.

The genes are TRBV5-1 and TRBJ2-2; 7 nucleotides align to TRBD2. After removal of 4 bases from V and 1 base from J, the junction contained 7 bases not matched to a gene. Germline-derived CDR1 and CDR2 are SGHRS and YFSETQ. This CDR3 comprises 16 residues. CDR3 nucleotides: TGCGCCAGCAGCCCGAGTGCTAGCGGGAACACCGGGGAGCTGTTTTTT. This sequence encodes CASSPSASGNTGELFF.

The J gene is TRBJ2-7, the V gene TRBV28, with a possible D match to TRBD1 (5 bases). The CDR3 is 14 residues long. V lost 1 base to trimming and J lost 7 bases, with 14 bases between them. CDR1 is MDHEN and CDR2 is SYDVKM in the germline V gene. The chain's CDR3 is CASSLSSGQGEQYF. DNA for the CDR3: TGTGCCAGCAGTTTATCGTCAGGGCAGGGAGAGCAGTACTTC.

The table lists this clone with a count of one. V is TRBV15 and J is TRBJ2-5, with 10 bases identical to TRBD2. From germline, CDR1 is LNHNV and CDR2 YYDKDF (reference sequence). V was clipped by 0 bases and J by 1 base; unmatched bases: 8. The CDR3 is 18 residues long. The CDR3 nucleotides are TGTGCCACCAGCAGAGAACTCACCCTAGCGGGGGCCCAAGAGACCCAGTACTTC. The encoded protein is CATSRELTLAGAQETQYF.

The rearrangement uses TRBV18 and TRBJ2-7; 10 bases fit TRBD1. V lost 4 bases and J lost 5; bases outside the gene matches: 5. The CDR3 contains 14 residues. Germline lookup yields CDR1 KGHSH and CDR2 LQKENI. This CDR3 is CASSRDRGSDEQYF. The CDR3 DNA reads as TGTGCCAGCTCACGGGACAGGGGATCAGACGAGCAGTACTTC.

The chain uses TRBV6-6 and TRBJ1-5, with 7 nucleotides matching TRBD1. The trim removed 9 bases at V and 3 bases at J, leaving 8 bases unmatched. CDR1 is MNHNY and CDR2 is SVGAGI in the germline V gene (reference sequence). The CDR3 totals 14 residues. The CDR3: CASSTGLHNQPQHF. The CDR3 bases are TGTGCCAGTTCGACAGGGCTTCACAATCAGCCCCAGCATTTT.

This clone appeared a few times. The V and J genes are TRBV5-5 and TRBJ1-3; 9 nucleotides match TRBD1. This CDR3 is 14 amino acids long. V gave up 4 bases and J gave up 8 bases; unmatched junction bases: 7. Germline V lookup: CDR1 SGHKS, CDR2 YYEKEE (reference sequence). CDR3 sequence: CASSRGDRADTIYF. Here the CDR3 DNA reads TGTGCCAGCAGCCGCGGGGACAGGGCTGACACCATATATTTT.

This clone was counted a single time. The chain couples TRBV19 to TRBJ2-7; D call uncertain. Germline CDR1 and CDR2: LNHDA and SQIVND (reference sequence). Trimming removed 4 bases from V and 6 bases from J, with 10 bases in between. This CDR3 comprises 12 residues. CDR3 sequence: CASSRGEAEQYF. For the CDR3, the DNA is TGTGCCAGTAGTAGAGGCGAAGCCGAGCAGTACTTC.

This chain uses TRBV3-1 (or the pseudogene TRBV3-2) with TRBJ1-1; D may be TRBD1 (6 bases). CDR3 size: 14 residues. The V gene lost 6 bases and the J gene lost 1 base, with 12 bases spanning the gap. Germline CDR1 is LGHDT and CDR2 is YNNKEL (reference sequence). CDR3: CASRPGTPNTEAFF. The DNA for the CDR3 is TGTGCCAGCAGGCCCGGGACACCGAACACTGAAGCTTTCTTT.

This chain joins TRBV7-6 and TRBJ2-3, with TRBD1 identical over 10 bases. The CDR3 consists of 16 residues. The germline gives CDR1 SGHVS, CDR2 FNYEAQ. The V and J ends lost 5 bases and 2 bases, in that order; junction bases with no gene match: 7. The CDR3 protein is CASSLRTGGITDTQYF. In nucleotides, the CDR3 is TGTGCCAGCAGCCTAAGGACAGGGGGAATCACAGATACGCAGTATTTT. The full variable domain, rest sourced from reference TRBV7-6 and TRBJ2-3, is GAGVSQSPRYKVTKRGQDVALRCDPISGHVSLYWYRQALGQGPEFLTYFNYEAQQDKSGLPNDRFSAERPEGSISTLTIQRTEQRDSAMYRCASSLRTGGITDTQYFGPGTRLTVL.

This clone has just one count. The rearrangement uses TRBV28 and TRBJ1-5; 12 nucleotides match TRBD1. Unmatched junction bases numbered 20, after V lost 7 bases and J lost 1 base. Germline CDR1 is MDHEN and CDR2 is SYDVKM. CDR3 length equals 21 residues. CDR3 coding DNA: TGTGCCAGCATCCTACCGGGACAGGGGGCCCCCGTTACCGTGAGCAATCAGCCCCAGCATTTT. It is translated as CASILPGQGAPVTVSNQPQHF. Full variable domain (rest looked up from reference TRBV28 and TRBJ1-5): DVKVTQSSRYLVKRTGEKVFLECVQDMDHENMFWYRQDPGLGLRLIYFSYDVKMKEKGDIPEGYSVSREKKERFSLILESASTNQTSMYLCASILPGQGAPVTVSNQPQHFGDGTRLSIL.

J is TRBJ2-3 and V is TRBV4-2, with 9 bases lining up with TRBD2. CDR3 size: 15 residues. The germline CDR1 and CDR2 sequences are LGHNA and YNFKEQ. V gave up 6 bases and J gave up 4 bases; unmatched junction bases: 8. The CDR3 nucleotides are TGTGCCAGCAGTCTTTCCGGCGGGGGGGCAGATACGCAGTATTTT. This encodes CASSLSGGGADTQYF.

The V gene is TRBV30, the J gene TRBJ1-2; D is ambiguous. Trimming removed 2 bases at V and 2 bases at J, with 9 bases between. The germline V gene has CDR1 GTSNPN and CDR2 SVGIG (reference sequence). CDR3 length equals 13 residues. The CDR3 protein is CAWSMGRNYGYTF. The CDR3 DNA follows: TGTGCCTGGAGTATGGGCAGGAACTATGGCTACACCTTC.

The chain carries TRBV7-6 and TRBJ1-1; 9 bases are shared with TRBD1. Germline-derived CDR1 and CDR2 are SGHVS and FNYEAQ. The ends lost 4 bases at V and 0 bases at J; junction bases unmatched: 12. CDR3 length: 18 residues. CDR3 protein: CASSSPPGTGNMNTEAFF. The DNA for the CDR3 is TGTGCCAGCAGCTCACCCCCCGGGACAGGGAACATGAACACTGAAGCTTTCTTT.

For the CDR3, the DNA is TGTGCCAGCAGTTTCTCATGGCGGGGGGGCTCCTACGAGCAGTACTTC. Protein product: CASSFSWRGGSYEQYF. This chain connects TRBV28 to TRBJ2-7, with 9 positions matching TRBD2. Per germline, CDR1 MDHEN and CDR2 SYDVKM. This CDR3 region has 16 residues. The J segment lost 0 bases and the V segment lost 3 bases, leaving 6 bases of the junction unmatched.

CDR3 amino acids: CASSEGGLNQPQHF. The CDR3 DNA follows: TGTGCCAGCAGTGAAGGCGGGTTGAATCAGCCCCAGCATTTT. This chain joins TRBV2 and TRBJ1-5, with D uncertain. Germline CDR1 SNHLY, CDR2 FYNNEI. V was clipped by 1 base and J by 4 bases, with 8 bases between them. The length of the CDR3 is 14 residues.

This chain connects TRBV5-4 to TRBJ1-6; TRBD1 is a possible D gene (5 bases). The ends were cut back, 4 bases at V and 0 bases at J, with 11 bases in the middle. Looked up from germline, CDR1 is SGHNT and CDR2 is YYREEE (reference sequence). The CDR3 consists of 16 residues. CDR3 sequence: CASSRAGGSYNSPLHF. The DNA for the CDR3 is TGTGCCAGCAGCCGTGCGGGGGGCTCCTATAATTCACCCCTCCACTTT.

The chain carries TRBV28 and TRBJ2-1; 8 bases fit TRBD2. The junction had 16 bases not matched to a gene; V was cut back by 5 bases and J by 4 bases. Germline V gene data show CDR1 as MDHEN and CDR2 as SYDVKM. The CDR3 is made up of 18 amino acids. The CDR3, as DNA: TGTGCCAGCAGTCCCCTTTTTGATAGCGGGGTGTCGTACAATGAGCAGTTCTTC. As protein: CASSPLFDSGVSYNEQFF.

The V call is TRBV6-5, the J call TRBJ2-7; 8 nucleotides agree with TRBD2. This CDR3 has 14 residues. Germline V gene sequence: CDR1 MNHEY, CDR2 SVGAGI. Germline trimming cut 6 bases from V and 7 bases from J; bases unmatched to any gene: 11. The CDR3 DNA reads TGTGCCAGCAGCCTCATCGGGGGGGCGCCAGAGCAGTACTTC. Translating it yields CASSLIGGAPEQYF.

In DNA, the CDR3 is TGTGCCACCAGCAGAGATCCAGGGTTCGACACTGAAGCTTTCTTT. Translated, it gives CATSRDPGFDTEAFF. This chain joins TRBV15 and TRBJ1-1; perhaps TRBD1 as D (5 bases). CDR1 is LNHNV, CDR2 YYDKDF, per germline (reference sequence). The CDR3 contains 15 residues. Trimming stripped 0 bases from V and 3 bases from J, with 11 bases between. Full variable domain (missing parts from reference TRBV15 and TRBJ1-1): DAMVIQNPRYQVTQFGKPVTLSCSQTLNHNVMYWYQQKSSQAPKLLFHYYDKDFNNEADTPDNFQSRRPNTSFCFLDIRSPGLGDTAMYLCATSRDPGFDTEAFFGQGTRLTVV.

The chain uses TRBV5-1 and TRBJ1-4; the D gene is possibly TRBD1 (6 bases). This CDR3 has 13 residues. Germline CDR1 SGHRS, CDR2 YFSETQ. V dropped 6 bases and J dropped 5 bases, with 11 bases sitting between them. CDR3 sequence reads: CASTGQPNEKLFF. The CDR3 DNA sequence: TGCGCCAGCACCGGACAGCCAAATGAAAAACTGTTTTTT.

The chain links TRBV5-1 to TRBJ1-5; 7 bases align to TRBD1. There are 15 residues in the CDR3. V trimming: 2 bases; J trimming: 7 bases; junction bases outside the gene matches: 9. CDR1 is SGHRS and CDR2 is YFSETQ in the germline V gene. CDR3 nucleotides: TGCGCCAGCAGCTTAGGGACAGCTGGGTCCCAGCCCCAGCATTTT. It codes for CASSLGTAGSQPQHF.

This chain joins TRBV5-5 and TRBJ2-1; 8 positions match TRBD1. The germline CDR1 and CDR2 sequences are SGHKS and YYEKEE (reference sequence). Germline trimming cut 4 bases from V and 4 bases from J; bases unmatched to any gene: 7. CDR3 size: 15 residues. The CDR3 spells CASSIRDRSYNEQFF. CDR3 coding DNA: TGTGCCAGCAGCATCCGGGACAGGTCTTACAATGAGCAGTTCTTC.

V and J are TRBV9 and TRBJ2-2, with D tentatively TRBD1 (6 bases). The CDR3 runs 14 residues. The germline V gene has CDR1 SGDLS and CDR2 YYNGEE. With 1 base removed from V and 4 bases from J, the gap between germline ends came to 8 bases. CDR3: CASSVQGLTGELFF. CDR3 bases: TGTGCCAGCAGCGTACAGGGGCTCACCGGGGAGCTGTTTTTT.

The V gene is TRBV5-4, the J gene TRBJ1-2, with TRBD1 identical over 8 bases. After removal of 4 bases from V and 7 bases from J, the junction contained 6 bases not matched to a gene. The CDR3 has 13 amino acids. From germline, CDR1 is SGHNT and CDR2 YYREEE (reference sequence). CDR3 region: CASSMDREPGYTF. The CDR3 DNA reads TGTGCCAGCAGCATGGACAGGGAACCTGGCTACACCTTC.

DNA of the CDR3: TGTGCCAGCTCGGCCGGGGGAATTTCTGGAAACACCATATATTTT. The encoded protein is CASSAGGISGNTIYF. V gene TRBV25-1 combines with J gene TRBJ1-3; D is possibly TRBD1 (5 bases). This CDR3 has 15 residues. CDR1 and CDR2 (germline): MGHDK, SYGVNS. V shed 8 bases and J shed 1 base, with 15 bases lying between them.